The 9 T cell receptor beta chains given below trace back to one sample, sequenced in a study of long-term antiretroviral therapy in people with HIV. immunoSEQ v3.0 was run at survey level. Clones were read by immunoSEQ multiplex PCR, and TCRdb kept only the in-frame ones, dropping some. The sample consists of about 35,000 clones, 90% to 95% of them appearing once. This specimen consisted of unsorted PBMCs, obtained 4.1 years after starting antiretroviral therapy. These receptor sequences come from a woman aged 45-59 years with HIV.

This clone was seen just once. The V and J genes are TRBV6-5 and TRBJ1-6; D may be TRBD1 (6 bases). The CDR3 extends over 13 amino acids. V lost 6 bases to trimming and J lost 6 bases, with 9 bases between them. CDR1 MNHEY and CDR2 SVGAGI come from the germline V gene. CDR3 protein: CASRLDSNSPLHF. The CDR3 DNA follows: TGTGCCAGCAGGCTGGACAGTAATTCACCCCTCCACTTT.

V is TRBV30 and J is TRBJ1-6; the D gene is possibly TRBD1 (5 bases). CDR3 length: 15 residues. Trimming stripped 3 bases from V and 5 bases from J, with 14 bases between. Germline loops: CDR1 GTSNPN, CDR2 SVGIG (reference sequence). CDR3: CAWRAPGRDNSPLHF. CDR3 in DNA: TGTGCCTGGAGGGCCCCGGGGCGGGATAATTCACCCCTCCACTTT.

This clone was counted once. The rearrangement links TRBV7-9 to TRBJ1-3; a weak D match, TRBD1 (6 bases). Germline CDR1 reads SEHNR; CDR2 reads FQNEAQ (reference sequence). The ends were cut back, 8 bases at V and 0 bases at J, with 23 bases in the middle. The CDR3 has 18 residues. The CDR3 sequence: CASPAPTGAAISGNTIYF. The CDR3 bases are TGTGCCAGCCCGGCGCCGACGGGGGCAGCTATCTCTGGAAACACCATATATTTT. Full variable domain (missing parts from reference TRBV7-9 and TRBJ1-3): DTGVSQNPRHKITKRGQNVTFRCDPISEHNRLYWYRQTLGQGPEFLTYFQNEAQLEKSRLLSDRFSAERPKGSFSTLEIQRTEQGDSAMYLCASPAPTGAAISGNTIYFGEGSWLTVV.

V and J are TRBV7-3 and TRBJ2-3; D is unresolved. CDR3 size: 13 residues. CDR1 is SGHTA, CDR2 FQGTGA, per germline. The V and J ends lost 4 bases and 2 bases respectively, with 7 bases between them. DNA for the CDR3: TGTGCCAGCAGCTGGGCGGACACAGATACGCAGTATTTT. Protein product: CASSWADTDTQYF.

The rearrangement joins TRBV7-9 to TRBJ2-1, with 7 bases fitting TRBD1. The CDR3 runs 14 residues. Trimming cost V 5 bases and J 3 bases; bases outside gene matches: 4. CDR1 and CDR2 from the germline V gene are SEHNR and FQNEAQ (reference sequence). CDR3 in amino acids: CASSTGTDYNEQFF. CDR3 nucleotide sequence: TGTGCCAGCAGCACCGGGACAGACTACAATGAGCAGTTCTTC.

This chain links TRBV5-1 with TRBJ2-3; D ambiguous. The CDR3 totals 15 residues. Trimming took off 5 bases at V and 0 bases at J, with 13 bases between the two ends. Germline V lookup: CDR1 SGHRS, CDR2 YFSETQ. The CDR3 here is CASRPQTTSTDTQYF. The CDR3, as DNA: TGCGCCAGCAGACCGCAAACCACTAGCACAGATACGCAGTATTTT.

The chain's CDR3 is CASSLRDLSGGETQYF. In nucleotides, the CDR3 is TGTGCCAGTAGTCTCAGGGATTTGTCGGGGGGGGAGACCCAGTACTTC. The chain has TRBV19 and TRBJ2-5, with 8 positions matching TRBD2. Trimming removed 5 bases from V and 5 bases from J; junction bases left unmatched: 13. CDR1 is LNHDA, CDR2 SQIVND, per germline (reference sequence). The CDR3 loop spans 16 amino acids.

The genes are TRBV6-6 and TRBJ2-2; TRBD1 aligns across 8 bases. From germline, CDR1 is MNHNY and CDR2 SVGAGI (reference sequence). This CDR3 has 16 amino acids. J was trimmed by 5 bases and V by 0 bases; bases with no gene match: 5. CDR3 bases: TGTGCCAGCAGTTACTCGGTCAGGGGGCTTACCGGGGAGCTGTTTTTT. Translating gives CASSYSVRGLTGELFF.

This chain joins TRBV5-1 and TRBJ1-3; D is possibly TRBD1 (5 bases). V was trimmed by 1 base and J by 3 bases, leaving 14 bases between them. The length of the CDR3 is 16 residues. The germline gives CDR1 SGHRS, CDR2 YFSETQ. CDR3 nucleotide sequence: TGCGCCAGCAGCTTGACAAGGGGAACGGGTGGAAACACCATATATTTT. It yields the protein CASSLTRGTGGNTIYF. Full variable domain (remainder filled in from reference TRBV5-1 and TRBJ1-3): KAGVTQTPRYLIKTRGQQVTLSCSPISGHRSVSWYQQTPGQGLQFLFEYFSETQRNKGNFPGRFSGRQFSNSRSEMNVSTLELGDSALYLCASSLTRGTGGNTIYFGEGSWLTVV.